The 9 T cell receptor beta chains reported below all come from one sample, sequenced in a study of T cell repertoires in cytomegalovirus infection. TCRdb re-called the reads through MiXCR, storing one row per CDR3 protein. Of about 230,000 distinct CDR3 sequences listed, under 25% are singletons. Sample: CD8+ T cells from PBMCs. All receptors derive from a human donor in good health (CMV status not recorded). Some clones in this sample may be carry-over from other donors' samples.

In this sample, this clonotype turned up a few times. The J gene is TRBJ2-1, the V gene TRBV7-9; TRBD1 matches at 9 bases. Germline assignment: CDR1 SEHNR and CDR2 FQNEAQ (reference sequence). After removal of 5 bases from V and 7 bases from J, the junction contained 6 bases not matched to a gene. This CDR3 is 14 amino acids long. The DNA of the CDR3 is TGTGCCAGCAGCCCCGGGACAGGGATGAATGAGCAGTTCTTC. It encodes CASSPGTGMNEQFF.

This clonotype was recorded at least ten times. The gene calls are TRBV7-6 and TRBJ1-1; D remains ambiguous. The CDR3 runs to 13 residues. Germline CDR1 is SGHVS and CDR2 is FNYEAQ. V lost 1 base, J lost 5 bases, and 8 bases lay in between. DNA of the CDR3: TGTGCCAGCAGCTTAGAGGAGTGGACTGAAGCTTTCTTT. Protein product: CASSLEEWTEAFF.

The V gene is TRBV20-1, the J gene TRBJ1-1; D is perhaps TRBD1 (5 bases). The CDR3 has 10 residues. The V gene lost 3 bases and the J gene lost 11 bases, with 10 bases spanning the gap. Germline V gives CDR1 DFQATT, CDR2 SNEGSKA (reference sequence). CDR3 sequence: CSARVGEAFF. CDR3 DNA sequence: TGCAGTGCTAGGGTGGGGGAGGCTTTCTTT.

This clonotype was counted a few times. The chain combines TRBV20-1 with TRBJ2-2; D is unresolved. Germline V gene sequence: CDR1 DFQATT, CDR2 SNEGSKA (reference sequence). V shed 4 bases and J shed 1 base, with 7 bases lying between them. The CDR3 spans 13 residues. CDR3 coding DNA: TGCAGTGCTAAGGGTGGGAACACCGGGGAGCTGTTTTTT. As protein: CSAKGGNTGELFF.

The J gene is TRBJ2-1, the V gene TRBV28; D assignment may be TRBD1 or TRBD2 (5 bases each). Per germline, CDR1 MDHEN and CDR2 SYDVKM. The CDR3 runs 15 residues. The ends were cut back, 4 bases at V and 4 bases at J, with 14 bases in the middle. CDR3 nucleotides: TGTGCCAGCAGTTCCGGGACCTCCCGGTACAATGAGCAGTTCTTC. Translated, it gives CASSSGTSRYNEQFF.

The chain couples TRBV20-1 to TRBJ1-1, with D perhaps TRBD1 (6 bases). CDR1 and CDR2 from the germline V gene are DFQATT and SNEGSKA (reference sequence). V lost 7 bases and J lost 3, with 15 bases in between. The CDR3 is 13 residues long. The CDR3 DNA follows: TGCAGTGGACAGGATTGGGGCTACACTGAAGCTTTCTTT. Residues: CSGQDWGYTEAFF.

This clonotype was recorded many times. This chain links TRBV7-8 with TRBJ1-1; tentative D call: TRBD1 (5 bases). V lost 8 bases to trimming and J lost 4 bases, with 14 bases between them. Germline V gene lookup returns CDR1 SGHVS and CDR2 FQNEAQ. This CDR3 has 13 residues. CDR3 protein: CASWSGGSTEAFF. In DNA, the CDR3 is TGTGCCAGCTGGTCCGGGGGGTCCACTGAAGCTTTCTTT.

This clonotype was detected ten times or more. J is TRBJ2-7 and V is TRBV7-9; D assignment may be TRBD1 or TRBD2 (5 bases each). Per germline, CDR1 SEHNR and CDR2 FQNEAQ (reference sequence). This CDR3 contains 13 residues. Deletions cut 3 bases from V and 3 bases from J, with 9 bases between. The chain's CDR3 is CASSLGDLYEQYF. CDR3 nucleotide sequence: TGTGCCAGCAGCTTGGGGGACCTCTACGAGCAGTACTTC. Filled out from reference TRBV7-9 and TRBJ2-7, the complete variable domain reads DTGVSQNPRHKITKRGQNVTFRCDPISEHNRLYWYRQTLGQGPEFLTYFQNEAQLEKSRLLSDRFSAERPKGSFSTLEIQRTEQGDSAMYLCASSLGDLYEQYFGPGTRLTVT.

The chain links TRBV19 to TRBJ2-3; D is unresolved. Trimming took off 3 bases at V and 4 bases at J, with 11 bases between the two ends. The CDR3 contains 14 residues. Germline CDR1 LNHDA, CDR2 SQIVND (reference sequence). The CDR3 coding sequence is TGTGCCAGTAGTATTGACCAGAAACCAGATACGCAGTATTTT. Amino acids: CASSIDQKPDTQYF.